What follows describes a single TCR beta chain. V lost 3 bases and J 5 bases, leaving 14 bases between the germline ends. Germline V gene data show CDR1 as LGHDT and CDR2 as YNNKEL (reference sequence). The CDR3 runs 14 residues. This sample stems from a study of blood T cells in healthy people across ages. It was with a sample-barcoded 5' primer and a J-beta primer mix that a second PCR of roughly 7 to 12 cycles was run. Unique molecular identifiers of 12 random nucleotides labeled each cDNA. TCRdb analysed the 5' RACE reads with MiXCR anew, one entry per CDR3 protein. Of about 730,000 distinct CDR3 sequences in the sample, roughly two fifths are singletons; the top ten hold 20% to 25%.

The clonotype was recovered from a woman aged 55-70 years in good health. Sample: blood. The rearrangement uses TRBV3-1 and TRBJ2-7; D not certain. In DNA form, the CDR3 reads TGTGCCAGCAGCCAGGCAGCGTCGTCCGACGAGCAGTACTTC. Residues: CASSQAASSDEQYF.